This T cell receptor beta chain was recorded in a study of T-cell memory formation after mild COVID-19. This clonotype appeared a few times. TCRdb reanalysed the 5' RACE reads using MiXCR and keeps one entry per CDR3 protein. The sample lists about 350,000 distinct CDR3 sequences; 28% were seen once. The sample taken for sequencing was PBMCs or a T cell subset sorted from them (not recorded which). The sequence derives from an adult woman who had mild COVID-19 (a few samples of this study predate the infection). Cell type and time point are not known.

The CDR3 spells CSARDLRSFTSGRVQETQYF. The CDR3 nucleotides read TGCAGTGCTAGAGATCTCAGGTCTTTCACTAGCGGGAGGGTTCAAGAGACCCAGTACTTC. The chain employs TRBV20-1 and TRBJ2-5; 13 positions match TRBD2. The CDR3 is 20 amino acids. V shed 0 bases and J 2 bases; nucleotides not matched to a gene: 15. CDR1 DFQATT and CDR2 SNEGSKA come from the germline V gene (reference sequence).